The clone carrying this T cell receptor (beta chain) has just one count. Antigen: not known. Caucasian adults living in Nashville, Tennessee, provided all samples. These data are taken from a study of shared clonotypes between healthy human individuals. Study context: CD4 naive cells filled three plates per donor, CD4 memory three, CD8 naive two and CD8 memory one.

The table came from immunoSEQ multiplex PCR; TCRdb's copy has only in-frame clones and leaves some out. The sample comprises over 2 million clones, about 90% of which are singletons, and 0.37% rests with the top ten. The study's findings and limits: Clonotype sharing among donors likely depends on sequencing depth. Memory subsets had estimated richness that was generally smaller than that of naive subsets.

Deletions cut 2 bases from V and 0 bases from J, with 8 bases between. Germline CDR1 is KGHSH and CDR2 is LQKENI. The CDR3 extends over 15 amino acids. The sample comprised naive CD4+ T cells from PBMCs. Subset denoted: CD45RA+ positively selected. The chain carries TRBV18 and TRBJ2-4, with D possibly being TRBD1 or TRBD2 (6 bases each). The clonotype comes from a man aged 18 to 29 in good health. Some clones in this sample may be carry-over from other donors' samples. The CDR3 sequence is CASSPWGAAKNIQYF. The CDR3 nucleotides read TGTGCCAGCTCACCATGGGGGGCAGCCAAAAACATTCAGTACTTC.